This T cell receptor beta chain was recorded in a study of CD8+ T cells in alopecia areata. About the research overall: People stayed on tofacitinib for 6 to 18 months, then stopped the drug for 6 months.

As to treatment: oral pan-JAK inhibitor, 5-10 mg twice daily. On this clone itself: Its antigen remains unidentified.

CDR3 length: 15 amino acids. The V end lost 3 bases, the J end lost 7 bases, and 19 bases lay between the germline ends. Germline-derived CDR1 and CDR2 are SGDLS and YYNGEE. General study points: Tofacitinib delivered significant drops in scalp clonality and in expanded CD8+ clones among the top 100.

Sequencing templates came from extracted RNA that was reverse transcribed into cDNA. Sequenced by immunoSEQ multiplex PCR; TCRdb stores in-frame clones only, minus some. The sample comprises around 100,000 clones, about nine tenths of which are singletons, and roughly 11% rests with the top ten. The TCR was taken from a human donor with alopecia areata. Sequenced material: CD8+ T cells sorted from blood, taken between weeks 30 and 35, from a patient treated with tofacitinib. The chain links TRBV9 to TRBJ1-2; D is unclear. CDR3 protein: CASSATPGKGFGYTF. The CDR3 region has the DNA TGTGCCAGCAGCGCTACCCCGGGGAAAGGGTTTGGCTACACCTTC. The whole variable domain, remainder taken from reference TRBV9 and TRBJ1-2, is DSGVTQTPKHLITATGQRVTLRCSPRSGDLSVYWYQQSLDQGLQFLIQYYNGEERAKGNILERFSAQQFPDLHSELNLSSLELGDSALYFCASSATPGKGFGYTFGSGTRLTVV.